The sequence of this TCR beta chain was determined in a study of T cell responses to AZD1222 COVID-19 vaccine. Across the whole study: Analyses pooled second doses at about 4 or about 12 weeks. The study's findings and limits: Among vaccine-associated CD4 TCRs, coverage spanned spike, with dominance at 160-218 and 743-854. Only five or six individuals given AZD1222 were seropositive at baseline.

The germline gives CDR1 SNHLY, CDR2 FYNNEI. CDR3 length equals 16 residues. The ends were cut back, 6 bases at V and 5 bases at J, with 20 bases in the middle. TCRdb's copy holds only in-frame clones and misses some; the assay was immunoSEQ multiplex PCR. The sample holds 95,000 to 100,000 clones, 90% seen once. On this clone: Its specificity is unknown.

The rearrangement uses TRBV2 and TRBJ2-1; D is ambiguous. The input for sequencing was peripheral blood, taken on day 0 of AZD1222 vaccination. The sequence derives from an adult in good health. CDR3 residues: CASRSPSQVTNNEQFF. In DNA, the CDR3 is TGTGCCAGCAGATCCCCCAGCCAGGTTACCAACAATGAGCAGTTCTTC.